These 25 T cell receptor beta chains share one sample of origin, sequenced in a study of T cell responses to AZD1222 COVID-19 vaccine (dated by TCRdb to about 2021). The intended sense of this specimen's time point label: baseline before first vaccination. Library preparation used the immunoSEQ multiplex PCR assay. The source is immuneACCESS, and TCRdb retained only in-frame sequences with V and J called. Part of the clones is not carried over; for the studies checked, unresolved V genes explain less than half of this, and the remainder is unexplained. For this sample there are fewer than 120,000 clones; around 92% appear just once. The leading ten clones occupy 7.8% of the sample. The sample consisted of peripheral blood, taken on day 0 of AZD1222 vaccination. These receptors were collected from an adult in good health.

The chain joins TRBV6-2 or TRBV6-3 to TRBJ2-5; the match to TRBD2 covers 8 bases. This CDR3 has 17 amino acids. V was clipped by 2 bases and J by 0 bases; unmatched bases: 8. Germline V CDR1 and CDR2: MNHEY, SVGEGT. The CDR3, as DNA: TGTGCCAGCAGTTACGCCCTAGCGGGTGTGTACCAAGAGACCCAGTACTTC. Translating it yields CASSYALAGVYQETQYF.

The J gene is TRBJ2-1, the V gene TRBV12-3 or TRBV12-4; D is ambiguous. The ends were cut back, 6 bases at V and 9 bases at J, with 9 bases in the middle. The CDR3 loop spans 11 amino acids. The CDR3 protein is CASSQGPEQFF. For the CDR3, the DNA is TGTGCCAGCAGCCAAGGGCCTGAGCAGTTCTTC.

This clone was picked up one time. V gene TRBV7-9 combines with J gene TRBJ1-1; D not resolved. Trimming stripped 1 base from V and 5 bases from J, with 5 bases between. Germline lookup yields CDR1 SEHNR and CDR2 FQNEAQ (reference sequence). CDR3 length equals 12 residues. Written as DNA, the CDR3 is TGTGCCAGCAGCTTAGTAGAGACTGAAGCTTTCTTT. This gives the protein CASSLVETEAFF.

CDR3 region: CASSPHGTNEKLFF. The CDR3 bases are TGTGCCAGCAGCCCACACGGAACTAATGAAAAACTGTTTTTT. V and J are TRBV3-1 (or the pseudogene TRBV3-2) and TRBJ1-4; D gene uncertain. The CDR3 extends over 14 amino acids. Trimming stripped 4 bases from V and 1 base from J, with 7 bases between. Germline V lookup: CDR1 LGHDT, CDR2 YNNKEL (reference sequence).

This clone was observed once. The chain combines TRBV5-4 with TRBJ2-1; D is unclear. Germline CDR1 reads SGHNT; CDR2 reads YYREEE (reference sequence). The V end was cut by 4 bases, the J end by 2 bases, with 13 bases between. CDR3 length equals 15 residues. The CDR3 DNA sequence: TGTGCCAGCAGCCCCGCGGTGCAGGCCTACAATGAGCAGTTCTTC. Translated: CASSPAVQAYNEQFF.

The chain is built from TRBV5-1 and TRBJ1-4; a weak D match, TRBD1 (5 bases). V was pared by 0 bases and J by 5 bases, with 14 bases between. This CDR3 contains 16 residues. Germline CDR1 reads SGHRS; CDR2 reads YFSETQ. DNA for the CDR3: TGCGCCAGCAGCTTGGTCGGCCGGAGGGGCAATGAAAAACTGTTTTTT. Amino acid sequence: CASSLVGRRGNEKLFF.

The chain uses TRBV20-1 and TRBJ1-1; D call uncertain. This CDR3 has 10 amino acids. The germline V gene encodes CDR1 DFQATT and CDR2 SNEGSKA (reference sequence). DNA of the CDR3: TGCAGCCCTCCCCCGCCCGAAGCTTTCTTT. It encodes CSPPPPEAFF.

The chain employs TRBV6-4 and TRBJ2-1, with 11 bases aligning to TRBD2. V trimming: 4 bases; J trimming: 10 bases; junction bases outside the gene matches: 9. This CDR3 contains 15 residues. In germline, CDR1 is MRHNA, CDR2 SNTAGT. This chain's CDR3 is CASSAGTSGLGEQFF. For the CDR3, the DNA is TGTGCCAGCAGTGCCGGGACTAGCGGTTTAGGGGAGCAGTTCTTC.

The chain has TRBV12-3 or TRBV12-4 and TRBJ2-7; possible D gene TRBD1, 6 bases. CDR3 length equals 13 residues. V lost 1 base to trimming and J lost 2 bases, with 6 bases between them. The CDR3 coding sequence is TGTGCCAGCAGTTTAGACAGGGCCTACGAGCAGTACTTC. It is translated as CASSLDRAYEQYF.

V is TRBV19 and J is TRBJ1-2; D is uncertain. The CDR3 runs to 14 residues. V was trimmed by 3 bases and J by 3 bases, leaving 11 bases between them. Germline loops: CDR1 LNHDA, CDR2 SQIVND (reference sequence). In nucleotides, the CDR3 is TGTGCCAGTAGTATGTTCAGGAAACACTATGGCTACACCTTC. This gives the protein CASSMFRKHYGYTF. The full variable domain, rest sourced from reference TRBV19 and TRBJ1-2, is DGGITQSPKYLFRKEGQNVTLSCEQNLNHDAMYWYRQDPGQGLRLIYYSQIVNDFQKGDIAEGYSVSREKKESFPLTVTSAQKNPTAFYLCASSMFRKHYGYTFGSGTRLTVV.

The chain combines TRBV29-1 with TRBJ2-3; D may be TRBD1 or TRBD2 (5 bases each). Germline-derived CDR1 and CDR2 are SQVTM and ANQGSEA. Trimming took 6 bases from V and 0 from J, leaving 25 bases between them. The CDR3 sequence is 18 residues long. The CDR3 here is CSVTMRGRAVWSTDTQYF. CDR3 in DNA: TGCAGCGTCACCATGAGGGGCAGGGCGGTTTGGAGCACAGATACGCAGTATTTT.

This chain uses TRBV19 with TRBJ2-2, with D perhaps TRBD2 (5 bases). Germline-derived CDR1 and CDR2 are LNHDA and SQIVND (reference sequence). CDR3 length: 13 amino acids. V gave up 5 bases and J gave up 5 bases, with 9 bases separating them. The CDR3 DNA is TGTGCCAGTAGTTCACCGGGGACCGGGGAGCTGTTTTTT. Translating gives CASSSPGTGELFF.

The chain recombines TRBV5-1 with TRBJ1-1; D is undetermined. Germline loops: CDR1 SGHRS, CDR2 YFSETQ. V gave up 6 bases and J gave up 6 bases, with 15 bases separating them. The CDR3 covers 13 residues. The CDR3 reads CASKQLPSAEAFF. CDR3 nucleotides: TGCGCCAGCAAACAGCTACCCTCCGCTGAAGCTTTCTTT.

The chain is built from TRBV9 and TRBJ2-3; perhaps TRBD1 as D (6 bases). The V gene lost 4 bases and the J gene lost 0 bases, with 12 bases spanning the gap. Germline loops: CDR1 SGDLS, CDR2 YYNGEE. The CDR3 covers 15 residues. This CDR3 is CASSLRTASTDTQYF. DNA of the CDR3: TGTGCCAGCAGCCTTCGGACAGCGAGCACAGATACGCAGTATTTT.

Only one count was recorded for this clone. V gene TRBV28 combines with J gene TRBJ1-2; 8 positions match TRBD1. Germline trimming cut 6 bases from V and 8 bases from J; bases unmatched to any gene: 11. Germline CDR1 and CDR2: MDHEN and SYDVKM. The CDR3 runs 14 residues. As DNA, the CDR3 is TGTGCCAGCAGCCGGACCCCAGGGGGCTGGGGCTACACCTTC. This encodes CASSRTPGGWGYTF.

The chain couples TRBV6-5 to TRBJ1-1; D remains ambiguous. Trimming removed 8 bases at V and 5 bases at J, with 6 bases between. This CDR3 is built from 10 residues. Germline loops: CDR1 MNHEY, CDR2 SVGAGI. The CDR3 loop is CASGYTEAFF. CDR3 nucleotide sequence: TGTGCCAGCGGATATACTGAAGCTTTCTTT.

The chain employs TRBV28 and TRBJ2-7, with D unresolved. Trimming took 3 bases from V and 3 from J, leaving 3 bases between them. The CDR3 contains 11 residues. Looked up from germline, CDR1 is MDHEN and CDR2 is SYDVKM. DNA of the CDR3: TGTGCCAGCAGTTTCATCTACGAGCAGTACTTC. It encodes CASSFIYEQYF.

The chain has TRBV19 and TRBJ2-7, with 10 bases matching TRBD1. The CDR3 has 14 amino acids. CDR1 is LNHDA and CDR2 is SQIVND in the germline V gene (reference sequence). J lost 3 bases, V lost 7 bases, and 6 bases had no gene match. The CDR3 DNA follows: TGTGCCAGTACCCCAGGGACAGGGGTCTACGAGCAGTACTTC. As protein: CASTPGTGVYEQYF. The full variable domain, its missing parts supplied by reference TRBV19 and TRBJ2-7, is DGGITQSPKYLFRKEGQNVTLSCEQNLNHDAMYWYRQDPGQGLRLIYYSQIVNDFQKGDIAEGYSVSREKKESFPLTVTSAQKNPTAFYLCASTPGTGVYEQYFGPGTRLTVT.

The chain links TRBV28 to TRBJ2-5, with D possibly matching TRBD2 (6 bases). Per germline, CDR1 MDHEN and CDR2 SYDVKM. The length of the CDR3 is 12 residues. Deletions cut 2 bases from V and 6 bases from J, with 7 bases between. The CDR3 spells CASSLGGKTQYF. The CDR3 DNA is TGTGCCAGCAGTTTAGGGGGGAAGACCCAGTACTTC. The variable domain in full, completed from reference TRBV28 and TRBJ2-5, reads DVKVTQSSRYLVKRTGEKVFLECVQDMDHENMFWYRQDPGLGLRLIYFSYDVKMKEKGDIPEGYSVSREKKERFSLILESASTNQTSMYLCASSLGGKTQYFGPGTRLLVL.

The chain carries TRBV9 and TRBJ2-5, with 8 bases aligning to TRBD2. Germline V CDR1 and CDR2: SGDLS, YYNGEE. The CDR3 runs 16 residues. After removal of 4 bases from V and 2 bases from J, the junction contained 10 bases not matched to a gene. CDR3 loop: CASSPPGRGGQETQYF. The CDR3 DNA follows: TGTGCCAGCAGCCCCCCCGGGAGGGGGGGGCAAGAGACCCAGTACTTC.

The CDR3: CASSVVPVYGYTF. The CDR3 coding sequence is TGTGCCAGCAGTGTCGTCCCAGTCTATGGCTACACCTTC. The J gene is TRBJ1-2, the V gene TRBV2; D is ambiguous. The CDR3 is made up of 13 amino acids. Trimming pared 4 bases from V and 4 bases from J, leaving 10 bases between. CDR1 is SNHLY and CDR2 is FYNNEI in the germline V gene.

The V call is TRBV14, the J call TRBJ1-3, with unresolved D. Germline V CDR1 and CDR2: SGHDN, FVKESK. CDR3 length equals 14 residues. Trimming pared 1 base from V and 0 bases from J, leaving 4 bases between. The CDR3 DNA sequence: TGTGCCAGCAGCCAAGTAGTCTCTGGAAACACCATATATTTT. It is translated as CASSQVVSGNTIYF.

The chain is built from TRBV6-6 and TRBJ1-5; D gene uncertain. The germline V gene has CDR1 MNHNY and CDR2 SVGAGI (reference sequence). Trimming took 2 bases from V and 2 from J, leaving 10 bases between them. The CDR3 is made up of 15 amino acids. CDR3 protein: CASSYEGRGNQPQHF. CDR3 in DNA: TGTGCCAGCAGTTACGAGGGAAGAGGCAATCAGCCCCAGCATTTT.

The CDR3 protein is CASSLQSPYGYTF. CDR3 nucleotides: TGTGCCAGCAGTCTGCAAAGCCCCTATGGCTACACCTTC. The chain employs TRBV28 and TRBJ1-2; D remains unclear. Trimming took 5 bases from V and 4 from J, leaving 11 bases between them. From germline, CDR1 is MDHEN and CDR2 SYDVKM. The CDR3 has 13 amino acids.

The table lists this clone with a few counts. V usage is TRBV4-2 and J usage is TRBJ2-1; no definite D call. The V and J ends lost 4 bases and 5 bases respectively, with 9 bases between them. Germline lookup yields CDR1 LGHNA and CDR2 YNFKEQ. CDR3 length: 13 residues. The CDR3 DNA is TGTGCCAGCAGCCTAGTGGGTGACAATGAGCAGTTCTTC. Its translation: CASSLVGDNEQFF.